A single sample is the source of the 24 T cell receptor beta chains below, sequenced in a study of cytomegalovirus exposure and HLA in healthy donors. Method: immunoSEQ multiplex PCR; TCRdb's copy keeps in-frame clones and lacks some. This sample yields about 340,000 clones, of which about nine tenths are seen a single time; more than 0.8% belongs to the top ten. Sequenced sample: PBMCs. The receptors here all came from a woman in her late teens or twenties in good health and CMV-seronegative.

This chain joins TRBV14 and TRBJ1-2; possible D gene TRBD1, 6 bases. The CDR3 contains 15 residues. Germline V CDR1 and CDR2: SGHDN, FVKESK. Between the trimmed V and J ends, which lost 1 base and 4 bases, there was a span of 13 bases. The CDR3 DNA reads TGTGCCAGCAGCCAAGGGCACGGACAGACCTATGGCTACACCTTC. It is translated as CASSQGHGQTYGYTF. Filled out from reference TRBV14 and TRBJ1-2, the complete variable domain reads EAGVTQFPSHSVIEKGQTVTLRCDPISGHDNLYWYRRVMGKEIKFLLHFVKESKQDESGMPNNRFLAERTGGTYSTLKVQPAELEDSGVYFCASSQGHGQTYGYTFGSGTRLTVV.

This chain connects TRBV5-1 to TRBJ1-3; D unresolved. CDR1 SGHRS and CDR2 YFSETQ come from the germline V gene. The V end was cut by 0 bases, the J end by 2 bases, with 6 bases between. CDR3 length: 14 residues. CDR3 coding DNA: TGCGCCAGCAGCTTGGGGGAGGCTGGAAACACCATATATTTT. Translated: CASSLGEAGNTIYF.

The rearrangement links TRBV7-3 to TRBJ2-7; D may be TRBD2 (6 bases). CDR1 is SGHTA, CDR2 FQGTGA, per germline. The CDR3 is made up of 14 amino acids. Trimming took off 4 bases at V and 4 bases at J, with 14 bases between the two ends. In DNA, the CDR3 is TGTGCCAGCAGCTCTGGGGGGACGGCATACGAGCAGTACTTC. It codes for CASSSGGTAYEQYF.

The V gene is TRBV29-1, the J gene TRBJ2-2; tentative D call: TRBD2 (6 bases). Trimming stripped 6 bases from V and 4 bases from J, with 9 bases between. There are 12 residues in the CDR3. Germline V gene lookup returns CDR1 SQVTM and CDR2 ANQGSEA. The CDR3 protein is CSVGTSTGELFF. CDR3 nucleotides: TGCAGCGTGGGGACTTCCACCGGGGAGCTGTTTTTT.

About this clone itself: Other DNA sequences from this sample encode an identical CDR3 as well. CDR3 sequence: CASSLTSGSYEQYF. In DNA form, the CDR3 reads TGTGCCAGCAGCTTAACTAGCGGTTCCTACGAGCAGTACTTC. This chain uses TRBV7-3 with TRBJ2-7; D might be TRBD2 (6 bases). Germline V gives CDR1 SGHTA, CDR2 FQGTGA. V dropped 0 bases and J dropped 1 base, with 7 bases sitting between them. This CDR3 contains 14 residues. The full variable domain, completed using reference TRBV7-3 and TRBJ2-7, is GAGVSQTPSNKVTEKGKYVELRCDPISGHTALYWYRQSLGQGPEFLIYFQGTGAADDSGLPNDRFFAVRPEGSVSTLKIQRTERGDSAVYLCASSLTSGSYEQYFGPGTRLTVT.

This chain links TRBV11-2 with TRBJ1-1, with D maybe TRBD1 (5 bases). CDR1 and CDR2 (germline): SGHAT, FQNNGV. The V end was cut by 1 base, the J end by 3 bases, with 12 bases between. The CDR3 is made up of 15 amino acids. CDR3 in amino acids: CASSLVTAFDTEAFF. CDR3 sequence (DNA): TGTGCCAGCAGCTTAGTGACAGCCTTCGACACTGAAGCTTTCTTT.

CDR3: CASSQAWSLGPNGYTF. In nucleotides, the CDR3 is TGCGCCAGCAGCCAAGCTTGGTCATTGGGCCCCAATGGCTACACCTTC. This chain joins TRBV4-1 and TRBJ1-2; no firm D call. V was clipped by 1 base and J by 6 bases, with 18 bases between them. Germline values: CDR1 MGHRA, CDR2 YSYEKL. This CDR3 region has 16 residues.

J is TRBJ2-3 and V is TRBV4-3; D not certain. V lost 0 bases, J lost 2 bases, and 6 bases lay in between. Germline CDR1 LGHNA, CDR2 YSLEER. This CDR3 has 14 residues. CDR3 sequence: CASSQEGHTDTQYF. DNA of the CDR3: TGCGCCAGCAGCCAAGAGGGCCACACAGATACGCAGTATTTT.

CDR3 DNA sequence: TGTGCCAGTAGTACCCGACAGGGAAGCGAGCAGTACTTC. Its protein is CASSTRQGSEQYF. The chain has TRBV19 and TRBJ2-7; TRBD1 matches 7 bases. Germline CDR1 LNHDA, CDR2 SQIVND (reference sequence). The CDR3 runs to 13 residues. V shed 4 bases and J 6 bases; nucleotides not matched to a gene: 6. The complete variable domain, with remaining parts taken from reference TRBV19 and TRBJ2-7, reads DGGITQSPKYLFRKEGQNVTLSCEQNLNHDAMYWYRQDPGQGLRLIYYSQIVNDFQKGDIAEGYSVSREKKESFPLTVTSAQKNPTAFYLCASSTRQGSEQYFGPGTRLTVT.

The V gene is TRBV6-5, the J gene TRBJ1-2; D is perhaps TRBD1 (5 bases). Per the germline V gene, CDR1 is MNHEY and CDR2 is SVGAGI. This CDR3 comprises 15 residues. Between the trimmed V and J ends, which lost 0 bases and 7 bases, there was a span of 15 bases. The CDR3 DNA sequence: TGTGCCAGCAGTTACTCCACTGGGGCGCGGAGTGGCTACACCTTC. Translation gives CASSYSTGARSGYTF.

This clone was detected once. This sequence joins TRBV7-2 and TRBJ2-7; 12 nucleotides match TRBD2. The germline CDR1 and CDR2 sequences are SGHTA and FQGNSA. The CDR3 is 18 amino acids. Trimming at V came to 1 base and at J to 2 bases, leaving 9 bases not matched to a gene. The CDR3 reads CASSLVWLAGGHAYEQYF. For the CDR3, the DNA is TGTGCCAGCAGCTTAGTTTGGCTAGCGGGAGGGCACGCCTACGAGCAGTACTTC.

This CDR3 reads CAWSVAPGETQYF. The CDR3, as DNA: TGTGCCTGGAGTGTAGCCCCCGGGGAGACCCAGTACTTC. The gene calls are TRBV30 and TRBJ2-5; no clear D. The ends were cut back, 0 bases at V and 5 bases at J, with 10 bases in the middle. The CDR3 covers 13 residues. Germline V gene sequence: CDR1 GTSNPN, CDR2 SVGIG (reference sequence). The whole variable domain, filled in from reference TRBV30 and TRBJ2-5, reads SQTIHQWPATLVQPVGSPLSLECTVEGTSNPNLYWYRQAAGRGLQLLFYSVGIGQISSEVPQNLSASRPQDRQFILSSKKLLLSDSGFYLCAWSVAPGETQYFGPGTRLLVL.

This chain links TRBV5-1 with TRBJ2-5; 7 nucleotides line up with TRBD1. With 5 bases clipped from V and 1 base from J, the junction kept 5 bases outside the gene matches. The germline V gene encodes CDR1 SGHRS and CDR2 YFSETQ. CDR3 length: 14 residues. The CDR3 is CASRGTVSQETQYF. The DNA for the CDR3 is TGCGCCAGCAGGGGGACAGTTTCCCAAGAGACCCAGTACTTC.

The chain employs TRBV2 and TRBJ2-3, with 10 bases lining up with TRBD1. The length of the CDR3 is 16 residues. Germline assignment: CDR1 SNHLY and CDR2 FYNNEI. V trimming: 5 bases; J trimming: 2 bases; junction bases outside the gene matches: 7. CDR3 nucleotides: TGTGCCAGCAGTCCCCGGGGACAGGGGATCACAGATACGCAGTATTTT. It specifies CASSPRGQGITDTQYF.

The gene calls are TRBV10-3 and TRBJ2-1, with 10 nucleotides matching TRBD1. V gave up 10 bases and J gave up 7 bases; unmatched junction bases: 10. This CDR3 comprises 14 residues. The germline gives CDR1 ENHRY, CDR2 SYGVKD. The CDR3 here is CATRKGQGGNEQFF. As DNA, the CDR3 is TGTGCCACCCGAAAAGGACAGGGGGGGAATGAGCAGTTCTTC.

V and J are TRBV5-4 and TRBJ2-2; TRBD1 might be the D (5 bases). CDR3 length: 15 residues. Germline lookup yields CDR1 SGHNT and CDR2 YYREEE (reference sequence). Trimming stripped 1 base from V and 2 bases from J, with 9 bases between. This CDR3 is CASSLSRANTGELFF. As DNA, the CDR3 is TGTGCCAGCAGCTTGTCCAGGGCCAACACCGGGGAGCTGTTTTTT.

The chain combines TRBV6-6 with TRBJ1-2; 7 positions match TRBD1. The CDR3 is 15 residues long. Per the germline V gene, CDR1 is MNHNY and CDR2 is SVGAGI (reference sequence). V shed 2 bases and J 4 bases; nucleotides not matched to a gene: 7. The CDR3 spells CASSYEQGFPYGYTF. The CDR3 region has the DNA TGTGCCAGCAGTTACGAACAGGGGTTTCCCTATGGCTACACCTTC.

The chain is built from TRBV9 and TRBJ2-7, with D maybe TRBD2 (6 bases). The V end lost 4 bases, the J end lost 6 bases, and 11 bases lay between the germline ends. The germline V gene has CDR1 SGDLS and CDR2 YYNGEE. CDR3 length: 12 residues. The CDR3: CASSLGTGEQYF. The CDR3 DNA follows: TGTGCCAGCAGCCTCGGGACTGGCGAGCAGTACTTC.

This CDR3 is CASSGGLETGELFF. As DNA, the CDR3 is TGTGCCAGCAGCGGGGGACTAGAAACCGGGGAGCTGTTTTTT. The rearrangement joins TRBV11-2 to TRBJ2-2; 8 bases fit TRBD2. This CDR3 spans 14 amino acids. With V trimmed by 5 bases and J by 5 bases, 4 bases remained unmatched. Germline V gene lookup returns CDR1 SGHAT and CDR2 FQNNGV.

CDR3 DNA: TGTGCCATCAGTGGTTCCGGGACTCAAGAGACCCAGTACTTC. Amino acids: CAISGSGTQETQYF. The chain uses TRBV10-3 and TRBJ2-5, with a weak D call TRBD2 (6 bases). The V end was cut by 4 bases, the J end by 2 bases, with 11 bases between. CDR1 is ENHRY and CDR2 is SYGVKD in the germline V gene. CDR3 length: 14 residues.

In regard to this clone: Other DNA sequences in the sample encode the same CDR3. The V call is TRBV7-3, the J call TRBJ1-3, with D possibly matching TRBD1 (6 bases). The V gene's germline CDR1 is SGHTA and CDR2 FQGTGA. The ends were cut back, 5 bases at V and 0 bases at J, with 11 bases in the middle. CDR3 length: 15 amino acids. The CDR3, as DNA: TGTGCCAGCAGCCTCACAGGGAGCTCTGGAAACACCATATATTTT. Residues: CASSLTGSSGNTIYF.

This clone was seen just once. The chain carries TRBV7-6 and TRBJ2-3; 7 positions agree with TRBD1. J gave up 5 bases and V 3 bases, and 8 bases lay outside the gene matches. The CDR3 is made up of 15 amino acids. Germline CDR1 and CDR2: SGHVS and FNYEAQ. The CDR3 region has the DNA TGTGCCAGCAGCTTGCAGGGGGTGCAGGGAGATACGCAGTATTTT. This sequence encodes CASSLQGVQGDTQYF. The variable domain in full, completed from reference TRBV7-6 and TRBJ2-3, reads GAGVSQSPRYKVTKRGQDVALRCDPISGHVSLYWYRQALGQGPEFLTYFNYEAQQDKSGLPNDRFSAERPEGSISTLTIQRTEQRDSAMYRCASSLQGVQGDTQYFGPGTRLTVL.

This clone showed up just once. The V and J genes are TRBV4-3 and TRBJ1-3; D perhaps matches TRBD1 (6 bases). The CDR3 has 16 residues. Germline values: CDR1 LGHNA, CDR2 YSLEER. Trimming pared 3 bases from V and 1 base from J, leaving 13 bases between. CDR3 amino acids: CASSHIVTGSGNTIYF. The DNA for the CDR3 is TGCGCCAGCAGCCACATCGTTACAGGGTCTGGAAACACCATATATTTT.

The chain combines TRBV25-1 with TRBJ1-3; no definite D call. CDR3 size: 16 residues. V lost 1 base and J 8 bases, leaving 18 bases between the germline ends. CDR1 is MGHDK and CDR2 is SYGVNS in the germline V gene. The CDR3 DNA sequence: TGTGCCAGCAGTGAATCGAATGGCTACCTCGGGGACACCATATATTTT. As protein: CASSESNGYLGDTIYF.